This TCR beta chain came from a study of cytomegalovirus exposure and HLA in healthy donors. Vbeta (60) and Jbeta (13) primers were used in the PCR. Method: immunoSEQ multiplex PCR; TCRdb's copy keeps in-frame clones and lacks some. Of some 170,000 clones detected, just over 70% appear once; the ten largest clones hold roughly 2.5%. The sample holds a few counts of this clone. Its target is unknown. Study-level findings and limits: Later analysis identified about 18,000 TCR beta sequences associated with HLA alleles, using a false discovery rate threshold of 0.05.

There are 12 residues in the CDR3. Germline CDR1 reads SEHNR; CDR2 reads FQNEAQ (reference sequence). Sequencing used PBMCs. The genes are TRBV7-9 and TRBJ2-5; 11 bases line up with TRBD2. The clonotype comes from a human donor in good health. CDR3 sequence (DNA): TGTGTAGCGGGGGGGCCGGGCGAGACCCAGTACTTC. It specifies CVAGGPGETQYF.